The clone carrying this T cell receptor beta chain was seen repeatedly, ten times or more. Its antigen remains unknown. CDR3 length: 13 residues. Losses at the gene ends were 4 bases for V and 5 bases for J; bases not matched to a gene: 5. Germline V CDR1 and CDR2: LGHDT, YNNKEL (reference sequence). The data originate from a study of regulatory T cells in long-lasting Graves disease. The study, taken as a whole, reports: There were preferences for TRBV28, TRBJ1-2 and TRBJ2-5 in persistent disease.

For TCR beta, libraries came from iRepertoire HTBI primers and Arm-PCR of CDR3 regions. TCRdb re-analysed the multiplex PCR reads in MiXCR, keeping a single row per CDR3 protein. The data contain roughly 530,000 distinct CDR3 sequences, 15% to 20% of them singletons. Sample time point: newly diagnosed GD, antithyroid drugs for less than 3 months. PBMCs were the source of the RNA used for TCR sequencing. This sample was also put to use in a study of T cells in Graves' hyperthyroidism and ophthalmopathy. From that study: Aged 18 to 65, the patients had hyperthyroidism that was newly diagnosed and had lasted under 2 months.

The gene calls are TRBV3-1 and TRBJ2-7; 7 bases are a match to TRBD1. The sample consisted of peripheral blood mononuclear cells (PBMCs), taken at new diagnosis, from a patient treated with antithyroid drugs. The clonotype originates from a woman aged 40-65 years with Graves disease. CDR3 sequence reads: CASSRTGTDEQYF. Written as DNA, the CDR3 is TGTGCCAGCAGCCGTACCGGGACAGACGAGCAGTACTTC.